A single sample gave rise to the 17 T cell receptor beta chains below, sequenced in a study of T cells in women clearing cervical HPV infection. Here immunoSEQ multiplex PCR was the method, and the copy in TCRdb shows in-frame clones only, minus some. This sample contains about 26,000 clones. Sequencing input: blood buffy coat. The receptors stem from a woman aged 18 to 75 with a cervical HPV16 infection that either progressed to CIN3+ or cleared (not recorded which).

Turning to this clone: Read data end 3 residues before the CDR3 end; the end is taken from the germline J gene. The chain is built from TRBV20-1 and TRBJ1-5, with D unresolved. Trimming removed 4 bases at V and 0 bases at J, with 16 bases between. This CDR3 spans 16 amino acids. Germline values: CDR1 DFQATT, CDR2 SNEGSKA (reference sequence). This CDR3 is CSAKVSLSSSNQPQHF. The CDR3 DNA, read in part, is TGCAGTGCTAAGGTTTCTTTATCCTCTAGCAATCAGCCC.

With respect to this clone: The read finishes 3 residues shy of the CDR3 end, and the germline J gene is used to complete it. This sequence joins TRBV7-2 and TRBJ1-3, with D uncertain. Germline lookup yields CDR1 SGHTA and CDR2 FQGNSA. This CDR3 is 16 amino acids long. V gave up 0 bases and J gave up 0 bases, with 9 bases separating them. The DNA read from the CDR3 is TGTGCCAGCAGCTTAGCCCCGGTTGACTCTGGAAACACC. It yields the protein CASSLAPVDSGNT. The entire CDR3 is CASSLAPVDSGNTIYF.

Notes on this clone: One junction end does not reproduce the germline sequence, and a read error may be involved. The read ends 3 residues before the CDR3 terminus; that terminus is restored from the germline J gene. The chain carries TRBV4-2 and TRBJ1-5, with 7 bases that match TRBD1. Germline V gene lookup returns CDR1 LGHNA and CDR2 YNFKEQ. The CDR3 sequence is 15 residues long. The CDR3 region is CASSQVNRGGQPQHF. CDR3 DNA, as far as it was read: TGCGCCAGCAGCCAAGTCAACAGGGGAGGACAGCCC.

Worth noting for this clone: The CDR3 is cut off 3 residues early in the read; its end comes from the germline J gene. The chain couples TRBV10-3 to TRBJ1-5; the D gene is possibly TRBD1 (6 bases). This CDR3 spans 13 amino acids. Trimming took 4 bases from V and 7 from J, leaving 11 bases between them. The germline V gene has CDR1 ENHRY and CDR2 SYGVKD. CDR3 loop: CAISGAGDQPQHF. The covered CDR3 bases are TGTGCCATCAGTGGAGCAGGGGACCAGCCC.

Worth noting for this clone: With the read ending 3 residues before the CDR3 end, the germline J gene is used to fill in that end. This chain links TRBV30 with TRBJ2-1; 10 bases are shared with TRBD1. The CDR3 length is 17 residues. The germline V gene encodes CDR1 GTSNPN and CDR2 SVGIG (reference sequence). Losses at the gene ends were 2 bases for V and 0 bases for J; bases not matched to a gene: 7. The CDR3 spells CAWSPGQGTSSYNEQFF. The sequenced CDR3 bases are TGTGCCTGGAGTCCGGGACAGGGGACGAGCTCCTACAATGAG.

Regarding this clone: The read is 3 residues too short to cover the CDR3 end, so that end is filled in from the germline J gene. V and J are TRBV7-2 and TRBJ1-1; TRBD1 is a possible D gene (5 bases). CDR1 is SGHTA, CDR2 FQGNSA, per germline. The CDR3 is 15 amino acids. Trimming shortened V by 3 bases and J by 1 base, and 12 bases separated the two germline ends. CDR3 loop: CASSFLTAKNTEAFF. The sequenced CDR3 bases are TGTGCCAGCAGCTTCCTGACAGCAAAGAACACTGAA.

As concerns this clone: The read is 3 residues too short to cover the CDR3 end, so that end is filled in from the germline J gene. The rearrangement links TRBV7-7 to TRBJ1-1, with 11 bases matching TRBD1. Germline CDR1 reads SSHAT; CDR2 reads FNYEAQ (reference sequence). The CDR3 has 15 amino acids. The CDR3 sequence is CASSPFIGQGAGAFF. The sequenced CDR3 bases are TGTGCCAGCAGCCCTTTTATAGGACAGGGGGCAGGA.

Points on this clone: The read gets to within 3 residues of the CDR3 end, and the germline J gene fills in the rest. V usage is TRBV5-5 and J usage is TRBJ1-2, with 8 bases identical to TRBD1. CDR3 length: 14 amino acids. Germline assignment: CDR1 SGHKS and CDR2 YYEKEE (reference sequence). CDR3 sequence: CASSPETGVGGYTF. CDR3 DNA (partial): TGTGCCAGCAGCCCTGAGACAGGGGTCGGCGGC.

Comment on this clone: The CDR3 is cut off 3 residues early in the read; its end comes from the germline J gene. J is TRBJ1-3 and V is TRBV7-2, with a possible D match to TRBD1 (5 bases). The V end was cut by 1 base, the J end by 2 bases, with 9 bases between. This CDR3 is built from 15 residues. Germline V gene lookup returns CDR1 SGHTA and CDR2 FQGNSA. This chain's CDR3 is CASSLVSGAGNTIYF. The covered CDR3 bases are TGTGCCAGCAGCTTAGTATCGGGGGCTGGAAACACC.

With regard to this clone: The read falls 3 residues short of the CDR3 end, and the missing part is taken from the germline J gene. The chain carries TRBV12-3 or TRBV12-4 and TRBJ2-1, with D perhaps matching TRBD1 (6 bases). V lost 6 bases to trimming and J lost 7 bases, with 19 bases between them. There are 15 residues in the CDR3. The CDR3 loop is CASSHQGSGRNEQFF. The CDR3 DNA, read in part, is TGTGCCAGCAGCCACCAGGGGTCGGGGCGAAATGAG.

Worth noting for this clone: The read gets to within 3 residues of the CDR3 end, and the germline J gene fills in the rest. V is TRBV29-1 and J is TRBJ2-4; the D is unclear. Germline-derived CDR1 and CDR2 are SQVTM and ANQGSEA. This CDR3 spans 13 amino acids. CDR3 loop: CSVEDIALYGQYF. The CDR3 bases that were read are TGCAGCGTTGAAGACATAGCCCTATACGGT.

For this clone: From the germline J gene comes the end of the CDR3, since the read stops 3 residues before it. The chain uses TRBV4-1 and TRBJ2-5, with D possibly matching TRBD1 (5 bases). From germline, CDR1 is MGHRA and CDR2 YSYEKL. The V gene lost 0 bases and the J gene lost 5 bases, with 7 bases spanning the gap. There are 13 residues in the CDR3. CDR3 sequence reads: CASSQDRGETQYF. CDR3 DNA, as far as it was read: TGCGCCAGCAGCCAAGATAGGGGTGAGACC.

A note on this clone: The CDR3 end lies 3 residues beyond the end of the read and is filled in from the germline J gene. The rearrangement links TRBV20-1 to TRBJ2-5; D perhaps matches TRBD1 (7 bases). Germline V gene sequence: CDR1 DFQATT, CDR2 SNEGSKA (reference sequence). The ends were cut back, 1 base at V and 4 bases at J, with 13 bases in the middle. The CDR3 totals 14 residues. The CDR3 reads CSARVLQGGETQYF. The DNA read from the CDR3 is TGCAGTGCTAGAGTACTGCAGGGGGGAGAGACC.

The covered CDR3 bases are TGTGCCAGCTCACCAACCCGAGGTCTGGGGGGCTCCTACAATGAG. Residues: CASSPTRGLGGSYNE. In full, the CDR3 reads CASSPTRGLGGSYNEQFF. The V call is TRBV18, the J call TRBJ2-1, with D tentatively TRBD2 (6 bases). The read terminates 3 residues ahead of where the CDR3 ends, so the germline J gene completes it. V was trimmed by 2 bases and J by 0 bases, leaving 17 bases between them. CDR1 KGHSH and CDR2 LQKENI come from the germline V gene. This CDR3 is built from 18 residues.

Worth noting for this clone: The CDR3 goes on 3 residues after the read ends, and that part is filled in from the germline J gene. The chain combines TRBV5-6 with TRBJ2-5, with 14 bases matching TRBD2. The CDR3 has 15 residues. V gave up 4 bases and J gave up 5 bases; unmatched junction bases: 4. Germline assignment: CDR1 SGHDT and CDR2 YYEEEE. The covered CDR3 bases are TGTGCCAGCAGCGGGGGACTAGCGGGGGAGGAGACC. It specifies CASSGGLAGEET. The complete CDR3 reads CASSGGLAGEETQYF.

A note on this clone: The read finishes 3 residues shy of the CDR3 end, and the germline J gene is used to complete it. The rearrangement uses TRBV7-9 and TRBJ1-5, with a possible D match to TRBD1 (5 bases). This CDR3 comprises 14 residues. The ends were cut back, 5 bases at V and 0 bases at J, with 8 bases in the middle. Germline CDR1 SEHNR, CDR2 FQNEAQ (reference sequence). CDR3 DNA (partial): TGTGCCAGCAGCCGACAGTATAGCAATCAGCCC. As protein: CASSRQYSNQP. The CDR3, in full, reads CASSRQYSNQPQHF.

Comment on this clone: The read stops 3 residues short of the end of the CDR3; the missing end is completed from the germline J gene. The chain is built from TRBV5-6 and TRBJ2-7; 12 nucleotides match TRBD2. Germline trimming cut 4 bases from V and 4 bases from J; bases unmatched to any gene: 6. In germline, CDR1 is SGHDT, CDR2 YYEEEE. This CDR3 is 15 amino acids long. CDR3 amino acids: CASSATSGGAYEQYF. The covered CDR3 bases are TGTGCCAGCAGCGCGACTAGCGGGGGAGCATACGAG.